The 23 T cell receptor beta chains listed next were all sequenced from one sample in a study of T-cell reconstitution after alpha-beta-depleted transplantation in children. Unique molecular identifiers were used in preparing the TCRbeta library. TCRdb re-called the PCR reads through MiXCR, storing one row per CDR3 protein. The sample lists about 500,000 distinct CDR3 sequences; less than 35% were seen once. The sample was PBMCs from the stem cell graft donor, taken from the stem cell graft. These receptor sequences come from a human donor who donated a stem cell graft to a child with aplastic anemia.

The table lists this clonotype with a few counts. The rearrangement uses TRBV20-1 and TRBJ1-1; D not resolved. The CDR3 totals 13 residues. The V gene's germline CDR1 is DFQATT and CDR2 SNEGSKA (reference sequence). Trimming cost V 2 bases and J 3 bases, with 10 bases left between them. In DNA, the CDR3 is TGCAGTGCTAGAAGTGGCTCGGACACTGAAGCTTTCTTT. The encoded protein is CSARSGSDTEAFF.

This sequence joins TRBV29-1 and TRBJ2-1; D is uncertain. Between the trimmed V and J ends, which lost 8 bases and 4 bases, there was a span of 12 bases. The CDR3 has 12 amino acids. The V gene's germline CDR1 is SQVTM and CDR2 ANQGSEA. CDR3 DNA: TGCAGCTTATGGACGGAATACAATGAGCAGTTCTTC. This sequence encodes CSLWTEYNEQFF.

Here the CDR3 reads CASSVTGRKSTF. CDR3 nucleotides: TGTGCCAGCAGCGTGACAGGGAGGAAAAGCACCTTC. This chain uses TRBV5-5 with TRBJ1-2; 7 nucleotides align to TRBD1. Germline-derived CDR1 and CDR2 are SGHKS and YYEKEE (reference sequence). V was clipped by 4 bases and J by 13 bases; unmatched bases: 10. This CDR3 has 12 residues.

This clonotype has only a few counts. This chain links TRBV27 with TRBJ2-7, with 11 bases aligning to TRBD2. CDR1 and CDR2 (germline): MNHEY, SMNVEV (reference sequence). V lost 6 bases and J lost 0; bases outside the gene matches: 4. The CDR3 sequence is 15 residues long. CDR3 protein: CASSPTSGTSYEQYF. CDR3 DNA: TGTGCCAGCAGCCCGACTAGCGGGACCTCCTACGAGCAGTACTTC.

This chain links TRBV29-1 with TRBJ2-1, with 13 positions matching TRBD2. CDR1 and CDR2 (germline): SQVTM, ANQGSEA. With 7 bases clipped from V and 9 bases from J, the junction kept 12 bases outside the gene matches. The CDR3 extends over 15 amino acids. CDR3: CSAGTSGTVDGEQFF. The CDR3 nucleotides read TGCAGCGCTGGGACTAGCGGGACGGTAGACGGTGAGCAGTTCTTC.

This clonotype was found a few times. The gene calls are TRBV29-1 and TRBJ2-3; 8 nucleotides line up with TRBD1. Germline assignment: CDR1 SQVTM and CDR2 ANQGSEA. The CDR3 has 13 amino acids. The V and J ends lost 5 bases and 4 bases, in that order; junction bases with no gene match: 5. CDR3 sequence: CSVSTTGADTQYF. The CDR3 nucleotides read TGCAGCGTTTCTACGACAGGGGCAGATACGCAGTATTTT.

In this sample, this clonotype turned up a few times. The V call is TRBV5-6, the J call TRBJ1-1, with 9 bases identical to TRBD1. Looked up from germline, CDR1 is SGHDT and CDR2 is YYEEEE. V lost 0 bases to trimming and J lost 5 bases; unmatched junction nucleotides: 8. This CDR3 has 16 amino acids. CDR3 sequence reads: CASSLAPTGGRTEAFF. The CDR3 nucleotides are TGTGCCAGCAGCTTGGCTCCCACAGGGGGCCGTACTGAAGCTTTCTTT. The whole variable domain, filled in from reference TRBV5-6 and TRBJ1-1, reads DAGVTQSPTHLIKTRGQQVTLRCSPKSGHDTVSWYQQALGQGPQFIFQYYEEEERQRGNFPDRFSGHQFPNYSSELNVNALLLGDSALYLCASSLAPTGGRTEAFFGQGTRLTVV.

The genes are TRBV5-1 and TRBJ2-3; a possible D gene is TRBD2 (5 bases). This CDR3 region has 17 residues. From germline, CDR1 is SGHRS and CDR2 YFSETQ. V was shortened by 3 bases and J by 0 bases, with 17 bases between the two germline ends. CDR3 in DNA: TGCGCCAGCAGCTCCCATTTTTTCGGGGAAAGCACAGATACGCAGTATTTT. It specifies CASSSHFFGESTDTQYF.

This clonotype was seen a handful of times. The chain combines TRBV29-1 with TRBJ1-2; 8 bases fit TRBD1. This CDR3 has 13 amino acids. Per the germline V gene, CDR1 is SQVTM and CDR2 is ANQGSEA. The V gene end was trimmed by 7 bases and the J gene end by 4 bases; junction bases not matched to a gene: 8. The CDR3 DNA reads TGCAGCGCCCAGCCAGGGGGCGTCTATGGCTACACCTTC. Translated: CSAQPGGVYGYTF.

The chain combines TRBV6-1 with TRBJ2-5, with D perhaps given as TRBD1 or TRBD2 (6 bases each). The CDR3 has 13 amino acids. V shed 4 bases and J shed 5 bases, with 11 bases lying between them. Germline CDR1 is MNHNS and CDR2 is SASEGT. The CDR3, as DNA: TGTGCCAGCAGTGGGGGGGCGCGGGAGACCCAGTACTTC. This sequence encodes CASSGGARETQYF.

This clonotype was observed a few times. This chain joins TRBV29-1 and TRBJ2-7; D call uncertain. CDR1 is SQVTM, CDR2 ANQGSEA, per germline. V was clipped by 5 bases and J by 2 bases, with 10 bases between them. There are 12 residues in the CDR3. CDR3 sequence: CSVLDHTYEQYV. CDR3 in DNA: TGCAGCGTTTTGGACCACACCTACGAGCAGTACGTC.

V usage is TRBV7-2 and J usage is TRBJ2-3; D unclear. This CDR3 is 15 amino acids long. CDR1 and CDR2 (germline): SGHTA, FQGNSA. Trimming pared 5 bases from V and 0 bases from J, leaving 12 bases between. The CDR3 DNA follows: TGTGCCAGCAGCCGCGTGGGGTCTAGCACAGATACGCAGTATTTT. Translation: CASSRVGSSTDTQYF.

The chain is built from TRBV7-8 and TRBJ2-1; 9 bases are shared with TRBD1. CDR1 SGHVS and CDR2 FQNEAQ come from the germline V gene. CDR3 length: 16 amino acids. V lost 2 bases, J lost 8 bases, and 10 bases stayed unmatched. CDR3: CASSLLPDRGGHEQFF. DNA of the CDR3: TGTGCCAGCAGCTTACTCCCGGACAGGGGCGGTCATGAGCAGTTCTTC.

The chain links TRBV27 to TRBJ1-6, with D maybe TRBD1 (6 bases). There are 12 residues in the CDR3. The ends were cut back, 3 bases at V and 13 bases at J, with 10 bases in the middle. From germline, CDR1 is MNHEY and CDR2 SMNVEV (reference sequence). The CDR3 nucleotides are TGTGCCAGCAGTTTCACAGGGAGGCCCCTCCACTTT. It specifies CASSFTGRPLHF.

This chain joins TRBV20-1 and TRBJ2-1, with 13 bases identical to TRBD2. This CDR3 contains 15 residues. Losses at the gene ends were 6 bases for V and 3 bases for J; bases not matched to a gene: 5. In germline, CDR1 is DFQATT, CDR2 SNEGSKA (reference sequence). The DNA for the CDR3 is TGCAGTGCAGACCGACTAGCGGGAGGCTACAATGAGCAGTTCTTC. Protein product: CSADRLAGGYNEQFF.

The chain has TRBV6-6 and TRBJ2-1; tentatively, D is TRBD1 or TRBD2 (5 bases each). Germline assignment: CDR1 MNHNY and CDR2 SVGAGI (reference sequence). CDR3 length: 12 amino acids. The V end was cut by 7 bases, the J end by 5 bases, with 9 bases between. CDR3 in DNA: TGTGCCAGCACCGGGACCAACAATGAGCAGTTCTTC. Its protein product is CASTGTNNEQFF.

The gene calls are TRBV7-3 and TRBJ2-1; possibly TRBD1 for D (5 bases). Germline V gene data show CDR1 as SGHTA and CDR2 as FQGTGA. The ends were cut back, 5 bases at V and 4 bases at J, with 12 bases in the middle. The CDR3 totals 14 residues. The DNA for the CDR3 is TGTGCCAGCAGCCTCCCCGGACAATACAATGAGCAGTTCTTC. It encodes CASSLPGQYNEQFF.

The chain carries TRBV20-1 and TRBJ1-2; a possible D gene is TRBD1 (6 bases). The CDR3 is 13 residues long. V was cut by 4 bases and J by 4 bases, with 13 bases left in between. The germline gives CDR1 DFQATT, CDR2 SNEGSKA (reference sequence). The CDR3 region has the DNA TGCAGTGCTAACTCAGGGGCGAGCTATGGCTACACCTTC. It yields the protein CSANSGASYGYTF.

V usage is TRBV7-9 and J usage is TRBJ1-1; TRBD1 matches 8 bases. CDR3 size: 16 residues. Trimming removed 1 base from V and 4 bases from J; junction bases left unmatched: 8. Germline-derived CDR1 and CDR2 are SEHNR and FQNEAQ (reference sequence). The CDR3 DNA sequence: TGTGCCAGCAGCTTAGTCCCCAGGGGGCTGGGCACTGAAGCTTTCTTT. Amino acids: CASSLVPRGLGTEAFF.

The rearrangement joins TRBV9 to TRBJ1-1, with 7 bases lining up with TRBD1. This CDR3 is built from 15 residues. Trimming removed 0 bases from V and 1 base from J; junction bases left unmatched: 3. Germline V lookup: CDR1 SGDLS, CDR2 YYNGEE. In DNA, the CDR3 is TGTGCCAGCAGCGTAGGAGACAGGGCGAACACTGAAGCTTTCTTT. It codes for CASSVGDRANTEAFF. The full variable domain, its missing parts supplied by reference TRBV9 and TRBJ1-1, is DSGVTQTPKHLITATGQRVTLRCSPRSGDLSVYWYQQSLDQGLQFLIQYYNGEERAKGNILERFSAQQFPDLHSELNLSSLELGDSALYFCASSVGDRANTEAFFGQGTRLTVV.

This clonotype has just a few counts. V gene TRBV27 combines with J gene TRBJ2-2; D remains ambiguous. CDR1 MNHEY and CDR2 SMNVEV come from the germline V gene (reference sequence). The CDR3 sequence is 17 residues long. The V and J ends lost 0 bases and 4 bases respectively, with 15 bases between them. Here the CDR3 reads CASSLSPDVKLTGELFF. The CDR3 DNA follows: TGTGCCAGCAGTTTATCGCCGGACGTCAAACTCACCGGGGAGCTGTTTTTT.

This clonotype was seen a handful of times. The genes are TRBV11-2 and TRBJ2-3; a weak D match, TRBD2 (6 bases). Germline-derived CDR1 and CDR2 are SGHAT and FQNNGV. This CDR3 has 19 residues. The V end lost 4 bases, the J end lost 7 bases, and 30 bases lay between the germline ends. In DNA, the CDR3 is TGTGCCAGCAGCTCCGGACGGCGTACGGCGGGACGGGAGCGGTATACGCAGTATTTT. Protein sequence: CASSSGRRTAGRERYTQYF.

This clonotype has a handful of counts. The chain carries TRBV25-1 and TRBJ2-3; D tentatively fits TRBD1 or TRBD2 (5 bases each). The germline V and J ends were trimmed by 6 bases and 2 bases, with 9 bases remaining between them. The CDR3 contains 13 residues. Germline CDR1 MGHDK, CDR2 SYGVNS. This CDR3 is CASSRDLTDTQYF. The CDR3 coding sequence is TGTGCCAGCAGCCGGGACCTCACAGATACGCAGTATTTT. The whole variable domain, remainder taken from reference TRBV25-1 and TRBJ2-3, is EADIYQTPRYLVIGTGKKITLECSQTMGHDKMYWYQQDPGMELHLIHYSYGVNSTEKGDLSSESTVSRIRTEHFPLTLESARPSHTSQYLCASSRDLTDTQYFGPGTRLTVL.